This T cell receptor beta chain is from a study of blood T cells in healthy people across ages. General study findings and limits: Correlation between TCR beta diversity and naive T cell percentage was strong. Among long-lived donors, naive CD4+ cells were more numerous and diversity higher than in aged donors.

Samples each yielded at least 5 micrograms of total RNA. CDR3 size: 14 residues. The second PCR ran roughly 7 to 12 cycles with a sample-barcoded 5' primer and J-beta primers. MiXCR, run by TCRdb on the 5' RACE reads, gives a single entry per CDR3 protein. The profile shows approximately 350,000 distinct CDR3 sequences, approximately 52% of them singletons. Regarding this clonotype: The antigen is not known.

This TCR was sampled from a man aged 60 to 75 in good health. The chain joins TRBV21-1 to TRBJ1-2. TRBV21-1 is a documented pseudogene. Sequencing was carried out using blood. In DNA, the CDR3 is TGTGCCAGCAGCACGACCGAAAATAACTATGGCTACACCTTC. Translation gives CASSTTENNYGYTF.